The 25 T cell receptor beta chains below all came from one sample that was sequenced in a study of blood T cell repertoires in COVID-19. Sequencing used immunoSEQ multiplex PCR; TCRdb keeps in-frame clones, though not all of them. The data show a few hundred thousand clones, under 90% seen once. Sequencing was performed on PBMCs or T cells enriched from blood (not recorded which). The receptors shown here come from a woman aged 50 to 60 who had been exposed to COVID-19.

This chain links TRBV6-4 with TRBJ2-2, with TRBD2 identical over 10 bases. The CDR3 has 18 residues. Germline lookup yields CDR1 MRHNA and CDR2 SNTAGT. Trimming took 7 bases from V and 0 from J; bases not matched to a gene: 11. CDR3 sequence reads: CASTRVPLAGANTGELFF. The CDR3 DNA follows: TGTGCCAGCACCCGAGTCCCCCTAGCGGGGGCGAACACCGGGGAGCTGTTTTTT.

The CDR3 loop reads CASSLVFEVGEQYF. The DNA of the CDR3 is TGTGCCAGCAGCTTAGTGTTTGAGGTAGGCGAGCAGTACTTC. V gene TRBV7-6 combines with J gene TRBJ2-7; D gene ambiguous. In germline, CDR1 is SGHVS, CDR2 FNYEAQ. The CDR3 totals 14 residues. V was cut by 1 base and J by 6 bases, with 13 bases left in between.

The chain recombines TRBV18 with TRBJ2-3; D might be TRBD2 (6 bases). The CDR3 contains 14 residues. Germline V gene lookup returns CDR1 KGHSH and CDR2 LQKENI. Between the trimmed V and J ends, which lost 6 bases and 5 bases, there was a span of 15 bases. CDR3 in amino acids: CASSGGAEQDTQYF. CDR3 sequence (DNA): TGTGCCAGCTCCGGGGGAGCGGAACAAGATACGCAGTATTTT.

The chain couples TRBV7-4 to TRBJ2-7; D unresolved. The CDR3 spans 13 residues. From germline, CDR1 is SGHVT and CDR2 SQSDAQ. Trimming removed 5 bases at V and 5 bases at J, with 13 bases between. CDR3 nucleotides: TGTGCCAGCAGCGCAGATCGGGTTCACGAGCAGTACTTC. It yields the protein CASSADRVHEQYF.

This chain joins TRBV5-1 and TRBJ2-1, with TRBD2 matching 10 bases. With V trimmed by 3 bases and J by 2 bases, 5 bases remained unmatched. This CDR3 has 16 residues. CDR1 is SGHRS and CDR2 is YFSETQ in the germline V gene. The CDR3 sequence: CASSSERGGAYNEQFF. The CDR3 DNA reads TGCGCCAGCAGCTCAGAGCGGGGGGGTGCCTACAATGAGCAGTTCTTC.

The table lists this clone with a few counts. The chain is built from TRBV29-1 and TRBJ1-2, with D possibly matching TRBD1 (5 bases). CDR1 SQVTM and CDR2 ANQGSEA come from the germline V gene. The CDR3 loop spans 12 amino acids. Between the trimmed V and J ends, which lost 2 bases and 3 bases, there was a span of 7 bases. CDR3 sequence (DNA): TGCAGCGTTGAACAGGGTTACTATGGCTACACCTTC. This gives the protein CSVEQGYYGYTF.

The V and J genes are TRBV16 and TRBJ2-7; the D gene is possibly TRBD2 (5 bases). V was pared by 4 bases and J by 6 bases, with 19 bases between. The CDR3 has 15 residues. Germline V gene lookup returns CDR1 KGHSY and CDR2 FQNENV. CDR3 bases: TGTGCCAGCAGCCGGGAGTGGGCGGGCGGCGGCGAGCAGTACTTC. Translated, it gives CASSREWAGGGEQYF.

The chain uses TRBV19 and TRBJ2-1; a weak D match, TRBD1 (5 bases). This CDR3 is built from 14 residues. Trimming shortened V by 6 bases and J by 0 bases, and 9 bases separated the two germline ends. CDR1 is LNHDA and CDR2 is SQIVND in the germline V gene (reference sequence). In nucleotides, the CDR3 is TGTGCCAGTAGCCCAGGGTACTCCTACAATGAGCAGTTCTTC. This codes for CASSPGYSYNEQFF.

This sequence joins TRBV6-5 and TRBJ2-3; D remains unclear. Trimming removed 2 bases from V and 2 bases from J, with 8 bases in between. The CDR3 has 14 residues. Germline assignment: CDR1 MNHEY and CDR2 SVGAGI. In nucleotides, the CDR3 is TGTGCCAGCAGTTACGTTGGCTCCACAGATACGCAGTATTTT. Amino acid sequence: CASSYVGSTDTQYF.

The rearrangement uses TRBV7-2 and TRBJ2-5; D not resolved. The CDR3 sequence is 13 residues long. Trimming took 7 bases from V and 3 from J, leaving 12 bases between them. Germline V gene sequence: CDR1 SGHTA, CDR2 FQGNSA. In nucleotides, the CDR3 is TGTGCCAGCATTCCAAGAGAAGAAGAGACCCAGTACTTC. Protein sequence: CASIPREEETQYF.

The chain employs TRBV7-2 and TRBJ1-2, with 10 positions matching TRBD1. CDR1 SGHTA and CDR2 FQGNSA come from the germline V gene. The J segment lost 3 bases and the V segment lost 3 bases, leaving 7 bases of the junction unmatched. The length of the CDR3 is 16 residues. CDR3 DNA sequence: TGTGCCAGCAGCTTGACCTGGGACAGGGGTGACTATGGCTACACCTTC. Amino acids: CASSLTWDRGDYGYTF. Based on the CDR3 plus reference TRBV7-2 and TRBJ1-2, the full variable domain is GAGVSQSPSNKVTEKGKDVELRCDPISGHTALYWYRQSLGQGLEFLIYFQGNSAPDKSGLPSDRFSAERTGGSVSTLTIQRTQQEDSAVYLCASSLTWDRGDYGYTFGSGTRLTVV.

The chain carries TRBV4-2 and TRBJ2-2; possible D gene TRBD1, 6 bases. CDR1 is LGHNA and CDR2 is YNFKEQ in the germline V gene. V lost 8 bases to trimming and J lost 5 bases, with 12 bases between them. CDR3 length: 13 residues. CDR3 DNA sequence: TGTGCCAGCGGGGGCGACTTAACCGGGGAGCTGTTTTTT. Translating it yields CASGGDLTGELFF.

This clone was observed a single time. The J gene is TRBJ1-6, the V gene TRBV3-1 (or the pseudogene TRBV3-2), with D perhaps TRBD1 (5 bases). Per germline, CDR1 LGHDT and CDR2 YNNKEL (reference sequence). Trimming removed 1 base from V and 7 bases from J, with 14 bases in between. This CDR3 region has 16 residues. Here the CDR3 reads CASSQGAGRSNSPLHF. CDR3 sequence (DNA): TGTGCCAGCAGCCAAGGCGCAGGGAGGTCGAATTCACCCCTCCACTTT.

The chain recombines TRBV10-3 with TRBJ2-7; 8 bases line up with TRBD2. CDR1 is ENHRY, CDR2 SYGVKD, per germline. Trimming at V came to 6 bases and at J to 6 bases, leaving 7 bases not matched to a gene. The length of the CDR3 is 13 residues. CDR3 nucleotide sequence: TGTGCCATCAGGGCCGGGACTAGGGCCGAGCAGTACTTC. Protein product: CAIRAGTRAEQYF.

This chain joins TRBV6-8 and TRBJ1-5; D is perhaps TRBD1 (5 bases). The germline CDR1 and CDR2 sequences are MNHGY and SAAAGT. The germline V and J ends were trimmed by 7 bases and 7 bases, with 11 bases remaining between them. CDR3 length equals 12 residues. This CDR3 is CASKGISQPQHF. The CDR3 nucleotides read TGTGCCAGCAAGGGGATCTCCCAGCCCCAGCATTTT.

J is TRBJ1-2 and V is TRBV18, with TRBD1 matching 9 bases. Germline CDR1 and CDR2: KGHSH and LQKENI. The CDR3 has 17 amino acids. Losses at the gene ends were 3 bases for V and 5 bases for J; bases not matched to a gene: 13. The CDR3 sequence is CASSPREADRGRYGYTF. The CDR3 DNA reads TGTGCCAGCTCACCCAGGGAGGCGGACAGGGGAAGGTATGGCTACACCTTC.

J is TRBJ2-1 and V is TRBV28; 11 bases match TRBD2. The germline V gene encodes CDR1 MDHEN and CDR2 SYDVKM. This CDR3 has 18 residues. V shed 3 bases and J 6 bases; nucleotides not matched to a gene: 13. The CDR3 protein is CASSFVGSGGAFVNEQFF. The CDR3 DNA is TGTGCCAGCAGTTTCGTAGGTAGCGGGGGGGCCTTCGTCAATGAGCAGTTCTTC.

V is TRBV5-6 and J is TRBJ2-5; D is ambiguous. This CDR3 spans 14 amino acids. Germline CDR1 and CDR2: SGHDT and YYEEEE. V was pared by 4 bases and J by 2 bases, with 12 bases between. The CDR3 DNA sequence: TGTGCCAGCAGCCCTGACTCGCCGCAAGAGACCCAGTACTTC. This gives the protein CASSPDSPQETQYF. Supplemented by reference TRBV5-6 and TRBJ2-5, the full variable domain reads DAGVTQSPTHLIKTRGQQVTLRCSPKSGHDTVSWYQQALGQGPQFIFQYYEEEERQRGNFPDRFSGHQFPNYSSELNVNALLLGDSALYLCASSPDSPQETQYFGPGTRLLVL.

This clone was found a few times. The chain carries TRBV4-1 and TRBJ2-1, with TRBD2 identical over 12 bases. CDR1 MGHRA and CDR2 YSYEKL come from the germline V gene. The CDR3 has 16 residues. V lost 3 bases, J lost 5 bases, and 5 bases stayed unmatched. The CDR3 sequence is CASSQPLAGGNNEQFF. CDR3 bases: TGCGCCAGCAGCCAGCCACTAGCGGGGGGCAACAATGAGCAGTTCTTC.

Only a few counts were recorded for this clone. V is TRBV27 and J is TRBJ1-6; weak D call: TRBD1 (5 bases). The CDR3 is 16 residues long. The V end lost 5 bases, the J end lost 7 bases, and 18 bases lay between the germline ends. CDR1 and CDR2 from the germline V gene are MNHEY and SMNVEV (reference sequence). The CDR3 DNA follows: TGTGCCAGCAGTGCCCGGCTCGGGGGAGGAAATTCACCCCTCCACTTT. Translating it yields CASSARLGGGNSPLHF.

The chain has TRBV5-1 and TRBJ1-1; 7 bases align to TRBD1. V shed 5 bases, J shed 4 bases, and the junction held 5 bases outside the gene matches. CDR1 is SGHRS, CDR2 YFSETQ, per germline. CDR3 length: 13 residues. CDR3 coding DNA: TGCGCCAGCAGGAAGGGGGCCCCCACTGAAGCTTTCTTT. Its protein product is CASRKGAPTEAFF.

The gene calls are TRBV27 and TRBJ2-3, with 8 positions matching TRBD1. The CDR3 is 17 amino acids. J gave up 3 bases and V 3 bases, and 11 bases lay outside the gene matches. CDR1 is MNHEY, CDR2 SMNVEV, per germline (reference sequence). The CDR3 DNA sequence: TGTGCCAGCAGTTTTGACAGGGGCCAAGTGTTAACAGATACGCAGTATTTT. Protein sequence: CASSFDRGQVLTDTQYF.

About this clone: This sample also contains other DNA sequences that code for the same CDR3. The V call is TRBV7-9, the J call TRBJ2-5, with D maybe TRBD2 (6 bases). Germline V gives CDR1 SEHNR, CDR2 FQNEAQ (reference sequence). The CDR3 covers 14 residues. The V end was cut by 2 bases, the J end by 1 base, with 8 bases between. The CDR3 loop is CASSLPGVQETQYF. The CDR3 DNA sequence: TGTGCCAGCAGCTTACCGGGGGTCCAAGAGACCCAGTACTTC.

This chain connects TRBV3-1 (or the pseudogene TRBV3-2) to TRBJ2-7; D unclear. Trimming stripped 4 bases from V and 4 bases from J, with 11 bases between. Germline V gives CDR1 LGHDT, CDR2 YNNKEL (reference sequence). CDR3 length: 13 amino acids. The CDR3 loop is CASSPETLYEQYF. The CDR3 DNA is TGTGCCAGCAGCCCCGAGACTCTTTACGAGCAGTACTTC.

The chain links TRBV6-1 to TRBJ1-2; D gene unclear. From germline, CDR1 is MNHNS and CDR2 SASEGT. The CDR3 sequence is 16 residues long. V was pared by 4 bases and J by 2 bases, with 17 bases between. CDR3 in DNA: TGTGCCAGCAGTGCACGGTTAGGAGCTCTAAACTATGGCTACACCTTC. This translates into CASSARLGALNYGYTF.